The following is a T cell receptor (beta chain) sequence with its context. Antigen: not known. This entry is derived from a study of T cell responses to AZD1222 COVID-19 vaccine. The assay was immunoSEQ multiplex PCR, and TCRdb's table has in-frame clones only and misses some. The sample has around 110,000 clones, almost 95% seen once. Study-level results: The study reported that nearly half of spike-specific TCRs target unmutated variant regions.

The study pooled second doses at about 4 or about 12 weeks. The sequence derives from an adult who received the AZD1222 COVID-19 vaccine. Specimen: peripheral blood, collected 28 days after the second AZD1222 dose.

CDR3 residues: CASGTLADQPQHF. CDR3 DNA: TGTGCCAGTGGGACACTTGCAGATCAGCCCCAGCATTTT. The rearrangement uses TRBV19 and TRBJ1-5, with D possibly being TRBD1 (6 bases). Germline V gives CDR1 LNHDA, CDR2 SQIVND (reference sequence). This CDR3 is 13 amino acids long. The ends were cut back, 8 bases at V and 5 bases at J, with 13 bases in the middle. Supplemented by reference TRBV19 and TRBJ1-5, the full variable domain reads DGGITQSPKYLFRKEGQNVTLSCEQNLNHDAMYWYRQDPGQGLRLIYYSQIVNDFQKGDIAEGYSVSREKKESFPLTVTSAQKNPTAFYLCASGTLADQPQHFGDGTRLSIL.